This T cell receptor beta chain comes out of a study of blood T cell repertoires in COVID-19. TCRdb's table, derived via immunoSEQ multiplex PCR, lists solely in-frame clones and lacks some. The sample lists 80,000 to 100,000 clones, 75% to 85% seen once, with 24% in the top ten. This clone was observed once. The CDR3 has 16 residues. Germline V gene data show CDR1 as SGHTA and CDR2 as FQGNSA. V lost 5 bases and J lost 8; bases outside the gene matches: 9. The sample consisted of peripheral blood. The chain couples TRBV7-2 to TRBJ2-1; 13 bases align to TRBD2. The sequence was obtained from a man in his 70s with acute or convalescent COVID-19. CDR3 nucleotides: TGTGCCAGCAGCACCTGGACTAGCGGGAGCAGGGATGAGCAGTTCTTC. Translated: CASSTWTSGSRDEQFF.